These 24 T cell receptor beta chains were sequenced from one sample in a study of CD8 T cells in Susac syndrome. Random hexamers were used to reverse transcribe the RNA input (about 0.5 to 1 ug). TCRdb re-analysed the immunoSEQ multiplex PCR reads in MiXCR, keeping a single row per CDR3 protein. This sample has 90,000 or so distinct CDR3 sequences, with roughly 91% found just once. Material: CD8+ T cells from PBMCs. These receptors came from a human donor in good health.

This clonotype appeared a single time. The chain uses TRBV9 and TRBJ1-2, with D hard to call. The CDR3 is 15 amino acids. CDR1 SGDLS and CDR2 YYNGEE come from the germline V gene. Trimming cost V 0 bases and J 5 bases, with 14 bases left between them. CDR3 coding DNA: TGTGCCAGCAGCGTAGGCACGGTGGGGTTATATGGCTACACCTTC. As protein: CASSVGTVGLYGYTF.

The rearrangement uses TRBV20-1 and TRBJ2-7; possible D gene TRBD2, 6 bases. The CDR3 is 13 residues long. The V gene's germline CDR1 is DFQATT and CDR2 SNEGSKA (reference sequence). V was pared by 3 bases and J by 2 bases, with 11 bases between. CDR3 protein: CSASNTGAYEQYF. The CDR3 region has the DNA TGCAGTGCTAGTAATACGGGGGCCTACGAGCAGTACTTC.

This chain joins TRBV29-1 and TRBJ1-2; tentatively, D is TRBD1 (5 bases). V lost 6 bases and J lost 3, with 14 bases in between. The CDR3 has 13 amino acids. Germline assignment: CDR1 SQVTM and CDR2 ANQGSEA. CDR3 sequence: CSVWTVGDYGYTF. CDR3 DNA sequence: TGCAGCGTCTGGACGGTGGGGGACTATGGCTACACCTTC.

This chain links TRBV7-9 with TRBJ2-7; the D is unclear. V dropped 2 bases and J dropped 7 bases, with 15 bases sitting between them. The germline V gene has CDR1 SEHNR and CDR2 FQNEAQ (reference sequence). This CDR3 comprises 14 residues. This CDR3 reads CASSLQGLAREQYF. DNA for the CDR3: TGTGCCAGCAGCTTACAAGGGTTGGCTAGGGAGCAGTACTTC. The full variable domain, its missing parts supplied by reference TRBV7-9 and TRBJ2-7, is DTGVSQNPRHKITKRGQNVTFRCDPISEHNRLYWYRQTLGQGPEFLTYFQNEAQLEKSRLLSDRFSAERPKGSFSTLEIQRTEQGDSAMYLCASSLQGLAREQYFGPGTRLTVT.

This chain joins TRBV24-1 and TRBJ1-1; TRBD1 matches at 8 bases. V lost 5 bases to trimming and J lost 3 bases; unmatched junction nucleotides: 1. Looked up from germline, CDR1 is KGHDR and CDR2 is SFDVKD. The CDR3 is 13 amino acids. The CDR3 coding sequence is TGTGCCACCAGTGTGACAGGGGACACTGAAGCTTTCTTT. Translated, it gives CATSVTGDTEAFF.

The chain recombines TRBV6-6 with TRBJ2-1; 9 bases line up with TRBD2. The CDR3 runs 14 residues. Germline V gene sequence: CDR1 MNHNY, CDR2 SVGAGI (reference sequence). V shed 10 bases, J shed 8 bases, and the junction held 12 bases outside the gene matches. The CDR3 sequence is CATSGTSNFDEQFF. CDR3 nucleotides: TGTGCCACCTCCGGGACTAGCAATTTCGATGAGCAGTTCTTC.

The chain carries TRBV3-1 and TRBJ2-3; 12 nucleotides agree with TRBD2. Trimming removed 5 bases from V and 0 bases from J; junction bases left unmatched: 12. The germline V gene encodes CDR1 LGHDT and CDR2 YNNKEL (reference sequence). The CDR3 runs 19 residues. CDR3 sequence reads: CASSSLLLAGGLSTDTQYF. DNA for the CDR3: TGTGCCAGCAGCTCTCTCCTCCTAGCGGGGGGGCTCAGCACAGATACGCAGTATTTT.

The chain recombines TRBV9 with TRBJ1-4; 7 nucleotides match TRBD1. Germline V gives CDR1 SGDLS, CDR2 YYNGEE. V shed 3 bases and J 0 bases; nucleotides not matched to a gene: 5. The CDR3 loop spans 16 amino acids. CDR3 nucleotides: TGTGCCAGCAGCGGAGGGGACAGTGCAACTAATGAAAAACTGTTTTTT. Protein sequence: CASSGGDSATNEKLFF.

The chain is built from TRBV29-1 and TRBJ2-7; TRBD2 aligns across 7 bases. Germline-derived CDR1 and CDR2 are SQVTM and ANQGSEA. CDR3 length: 15 residues. V dropped 5 bases and J dropped 3; count of bases not matched to a gene: 13. CDR3 in amino acids: CSVLGTQRGDYEQYF. CDR3 DNA: TGCAGCGTTTTAGGAACTCAGCGGGGTGACTACGAGCAGTACTTC.

V is TRBV7-8 and J is TRBJ2-3; 10 nucleotides match TRBD2. V lost 5 bases to trimming and J lost 0 bases; unmatched junction nucleotides: 8. The CDR3 runs to 17 residues. Germline CDR1 SGHVS, CDR2 FQNEAQ. CDR3 in DNA: TGTGCCAGCAGCCCCCGGGTAGCGGGGGGTAGCACAGATACGCAGTATTTT. It yields the protein CASSPRVAGGSTDTQYF.

The chain has TRBV29-1 and TRBJ2-7; 9 positions match TRBD1. The CDR3 has 14 amino acids. The V segment lost 5 bases and the J segment 4 bases; nucleotides outside the gene matches: 9. Per germline, CDR1 SQVTM and CDR2 ANQGSEA. The CDR3 sequence: CSVTPTGGLYEQYF. The CDR3 bases are TGCAGCGTTACCCCGACAGGGGGGTTGTACGAGCAGTACTTC.

The rearrangement uses TRBV6-2 or TRBV6-3 and TRBJ2-7, with TRBD1 matching over 7 bases. V dropped 7 bases and J dropped 6; count of bases not matched to a gene: 6. CDR3 length: 12 residues. CDR1 and CDR2 from the germline V gene are MNHEY and SVGEGT. The CDR3 coding sequence is TGTGCCAGCACTGACGCAGGGGGCGAGCAGTACTTC. This sequence encodes CASTDAGGEQYF.

This clonotype occurred once. This sequence joins TRBV29-1 and TRBJ1-2; the D gene is possibly TRBD1 (5 bases). This CDR3 has 12 residues. CDR1 is SQVTM and CDR2 is ANQGSEA in the germline V gene. V lost 7 bases to trimming and J lost 7 bases, with 16 bases between them. The CDR3 here is CSAPDGGGGYTF. The CDR3 coding sequence is TGCAGCGCCCCGGACGGGGGAGGTGGCTACACCTTC.

The DNA for the CDR3 is TGTGCCAGTAGTATCGGGGTAGGCGGGGAGCTGTTTTTT. This encodes CASSIGVGGELFF. The chain links TRBV19 to TRBJ2-2; a possible D gene is TRBD2 (5 bases). In germline, CDR1 is LNHDA, CDR2 SQIVND (reference sequence). This CDR3 has 13 residues. Trimming shortened V by 3 bases and J by 7 bases, and 9 bases separated the two germline ends.

This chain connects TRBV3-1 to TRBJ2-7; possibly TRBD2 for D (6 bases). This CDR3 comprises 14 residues. Germline V gene sequence: CDR1 LGHDT, CDR2 YNNKEL (reference sequence). The ends were cut back, 1 base at V and 4 bases at J, with 11 bases in the middle. DNA of the CDR3: TGTGCCAGCAGCCAAGGGGGAGGTGGATACGAGCAGTACTTC. This translates into CASSQGGGGYEQYF.

The genes are TRBV20-1 and TRBJ1-1; the match to TRBD1 covers 9 bases. The CDR3 is made up of 12 amino acids. The germline V gene has CDR1 DFQATT and CDR2 SNEGSKA (reference sequence). V was clipped by 6 bases and J by 3 bases; unmatched bases: 2. The CDR3 spells CSADRGDTEAFF. The CDR3 bases are TGCAGTGCCGACAGGGGGGACACTGAAGCTTTCTTT.

V usage is TRBV2 and J usage is TRBJ2-3, with 7 bases matching TRBD2. Trimming cost V 7 bases and J 5 bases; bases outside gene matches: 9. The V gene's germline CDR1 is SNHLY and CDR2 FYNNEI. This CDR3 is built from 14 residues. The CDR3 spells CASTEGRDKDTQYF. The CDR3 region has the DNA TGTGCCAGCACTGAGGGGAGGGATAAAGATACGCAGTATTTT.

The chain is built from TRBV4-2 and TRBJ2-2; no clear D. Germline assignment: CDR1 LGHNA and CDR2 YNFKEQ. The V end was cut by 3 bases, the J end by 6 bases, with 5 bases between. The CDR3 is 12 residues long. Here the CDR3 reads CASSQGSGELFF. CDR3 nucleotide sequence: TGTGCCAGCAGCCAGGGGTCCGGGGAGCTGTTTTTT.

The chain has TRBV2 and TRBJ1-4; TRBD1 might be the D (6 bases). Trimming pared 8 bases from V and 8 bases from J, leaving 21 bases between. The CDR3 runs 15 residues. Germline values: CDR1 SNHLY, CDR2 FYNNEI. The CDR3 DNA reads as TGTGCCAGCGGCTTAACAGGGATCGGGAAAGAAAAACTGTTTTTT. As protein: CASGLTGIGKEKLFF.

The chain uses TRBV13 and TRBJ2-5; 9 bases match TRBD1. The V and J ends lost 7 bases and 6 bases, in that order; junction bases with no gene match: 6. Per the germline V gene, CDR1 is PRHDT and CDR2 is FYEKMQ (reference sequence). There are 13 residues in the CDR3. CDR3 coding DNA: TGTGCCAGCAATGACAGGGGGACGAAGACCCAGTACTTC. Amino acid sequence: CASNDRGTKTQYF.

The chain has TRBV15 and TRBJ1-5; D gene ambiguous. The CDR3 contains 12 residues. Germline V gene lookup returns CDR1 LNHNV and CDR2 YYDKDF (reference sequence). V gave up 8 bases and J gave up 0 bases, with 5 bases separating them. The CDR3 region has the DNA TGTGCCACCCGGAATAGCAATCAGCCCCAGCATTTT. The encoded protein is CATRNSNQPQHF. Using reference TRBV15 and TRBJ1-5 for the parts outside the CDR3, the full variable domain is DAMVIQNPRYQVTQFGKPVTLSCSQTLNHNVMYWYQQKSSQAPKLLFHYYDKDFNNEADTPDNFQSRRPNTSFCFLDIRSPGLGDTAMYLCATRNSNQPQHFGDGTRLSIL.

V gene TRBV20-1 combines with J gene TRBJ2-7, with unresolved D. The CDR3 sequence is 12 residues long. CDR1 DFQATT and CDR2 SNEGSKA come from the germline V gene (reference sequence). With 3 bases removed from V and 1 base from J, the gap between germline ends came to 7 bases. The CDR3 loop is CSASYRSYEQYF. In DNA form, the CDR3 reads TGCAGTGCTAGTTACAGATCCTACGAGCAGTACTTC.

This sequence joins TRBV6-4 and TRBJ2-5, with TRBD1 matching over 9 bases. The junction had 7 bases not matched to a gene; V was cut back by 4 bases and J by 4 bases. This CDR3 spans 15 amino acids. In germline, CDR1 is MRHNA, CDR2 SNTAGT. In DNA form, the CDR3 reads TGTGCCAGCAGTGTGACAGGGGGGTTTGGAGAGACCCAGTACTTC. The encoded protein is CASSVTGGFGETQYF.

The V and J genes are TRBV30 and TRBJ2-7, with TRBD2 identical over 7 bases. This CDR3 comprises 11 residues. Trimming at V came to 4 bases and at J to 6 bases, leaving 3 bases not matched to a gene. Germline V CDR1 and CDR2: GTSNPN, SVGIG (reference sequence). CDR3 amino acids: CAWNGGGEQYF. The CDR3 DNA reads TGTGCCTGGAATGGGGGGGGCGAGCAGTACTTC. The entire variable domain, with the rest obtained from reference TRBV30 and TRBJ2-7, is as follows: SQTIHQWPATLVQPVGSPLSLECTVEGTSNPNLYWYRQAAGRGLQLLFYSVGIGQISSEVPQNLSASRPQDRQFILSSKKLLLSDSGFYLCAWNGGGEQYFGPGTRLTVT.